This T cell receptor (beta chain) was found in a study of regulatory T cells in long-lasting Graves disease. Arm-PCR of CDR3 regions and iRepertoire HTBI primers were the basis on which TCR beta libraries were built. TCRdb re-analysed the multiplex PCR reads in MiXCR, keeping a single row per CDR3 protein. This table holds about 560,000 distinct CDR3 sequences, approximately 16% found once. CDR1 and CDR2 (germline): DFQATT, SNEGSKA (reference sequence). This CDR3 has 15 residues. V lost 0 bases, J lost 3 bases, and 4 bases stayed unmatched. General study findings and limits: Preferential use of TRBV28, TRBJ1-2 and TRBJ2-5 was seen in persistent disease.

In this sample, this clonotype turned up a few times. The target antigen is unknown. Specified time point: newly diagnosed GD, antithyroid drugs for less than 3 months. PBMCs provided the RNA from which the TCR library was made. The same sample was also studied in work on T cells in Graves' hyperthyroidism and ophthalmopathy. That work contributes: Patients aged 18 to 65 had newly diagnosed hyperthyroidism of under 2 months' duration. Diagnostic decisions used clinical symptoms, serum thyroxine and TRAb, thyroid ultrasound and orbital computed tomography. When the TCR CDR3 underwent first-round RT-PCR, the HTBI primer set was used.

This material consisted of peripheral blood mononuclear cells (PBMCs), taken at new diagnosis, from a patient treated with antithyroid drugs. The chain recombines TRBV20-1 with TRBJ2-7; 11 bases line up with TRBD2. The sequence derives from a man aged 18 to 29 with Graves disease. CDR3 protein: CSAREGTSGRYEQYF. The CDR3 DNA reads TGCAGTGCTAGAGAAGGGACTAGCGGCCGCTACGAGCAGTACTTC.